The text below deals with one T cell receptor (beta chain). Antigen unknown. CDR3 length equals 15 residues. The junction had 9 bases not matched to a gene; V was cut back by 6 bases and J by 3 bases. Individual cDNA molecules were tagged with unique molecular identifiers, the study reported. From the 5' RACE reads, TCRdb called clonotypes with MiXCR, one entry per CDR3 protein. The top ten hold 1.4% of the sample, which has more than 65,000 distinct CDR3 sequences, about 13% seen once. The data were taken from a study of early T cells in non-severe SARS-CoV-2 infection. The wider study: The authors sequenced bulk RNA from unsorted whole blood, leaving chains unpaired. Study-level results: VDJdb-based matching was biased toward anti-spike CD8 responses and missed private and CD4 specificities.

The source material was whole blood. The sequence was obtained from an adult who was a healthcare worker with PCR-confirmed SARS-CoV-2 infection or an uninfected control (not recorded which). The J gene is TRBJ2-7, the V gene TRBV12-3 or TRBV12-4; 9 positions agree with TRBD1. CDR3 region: CASSPTGTGHYEQYF. The CDR3 DNA follows: TGTGCCAGCAGCCCTACCGGGACAGGGCACTACGAGCAGTACTTC.